This T cell receptor (beta chain) was captured by sequencing in a study of OX40 agonist ivuxolimab in advanced cancers. Across the whole study: Earlier treatment with anti-PD-1, anti-PD-L1 or anti-CTLA-4 was permitted, and roughly 40% had received some. Regarding the study as a whole: More expanded clones were seen, on average, in CD8+ T cells than in CD4+. Individuals who were partial responders at 0.1-3.0 mg/kg had clonal expansion that ranked among the lowest. The study observed clonal expansion of CD4+ and CD8+ blood T cells by week 6 at 0.1 to 3.0 mg/kg.

The germline V gene encodes CDR1 LGHNA and CDR2 YNFKEQ. This CDR3 comprises 16 residues. V gave up 1 base and J gave up 0 bases, with 11 bases separating them. Using immunoSEQ multiplex PCR, the repertoire was profiled, and TCRdb retains in-frame clones only, with some absent. The profile shows roughly 80,000 clones, 85% to 95% of them singletons. About this clone itself: Its antigen is undetermined.

This sequence originates from an adult with an advanced solid tumor such as melanoma, head and neck, liver or kidney cancer. The sample in question was CD4+ or CD8+ T cells sorted from blood, obtained in a trial of the OX40 agonist ivuxolimab. The chain couples TRBV4-2 to TRBJ2-3, with D hard to call. The CDR3, as DNA: TGTGCCAGCAGCCAAGGGCACGGCAGTAGCACAGATACGCAGTATTTT. Translating it yields CASSQGHGSSTDTQYF.